These T cell receptor beta chains were read from a single sample in a study of blood T cell repertoires in COVID-19. Method: immunoSEQ multiplex PCR; TCRdb's copy keeps in-frame clones and lacks some. The sample holds some 56,000 clones, approximately 81% seen once. The sample taken for sequencing was peripheral blood. The receptors here all came from a woman older than 75 with acute or convalescent COVID-19. Both conserved end residues are part of each CDR3. The D gene is left open where the match is weak. Clone size appears in some rows only: once, few, many, or a class for an expanded clone.

TRBJ2-7 TRBV29-1 TRBD2 NA TGCAGCGTTGAAACTAGCGGGGTCTCCTACGAGCAGTACTTC CSVETSGVSYEQYF
TRBJ2-1 TRBV5-1 TRBD2 once TGCGCCAGCAGCCTGGCGGGGGGCGGCTCCTACAATGAGCAGTTCTTC CASSLAGGGSYNEQFF
TRBJ1-1 TRBV7-9 NA few TGTGCCAGCAGCCCCCTCGGTGCGAACACTGAAGCTTTCTTT CASSPLGANTEAFF
TRBJ1-5 TRBV30 TRBD1 NA TGTGCCTGGAGGTCTACCGGGACAGGGAGGCAGCCCCAGCATTTT CAWRSTGTGRQPQHF
TRBJ2-3 TRBV15 NA NA TGTGCCACCAGGTCTGAACCGGGACTTCACACAGATACGCAGTATTTT CATRSEPGLHTDTQYF
TRBJ2-3 TRBV6-5 NA NA TGTGCCAGCAGTTCGGAGGGGACAGAGAGCACAGATACGCAGTATTTT CASSSEGTESTDTQYF
TRBJ1-5 TRBV6-5 NA once TGTGCCAGCAGGCCGTCCCAGGGTTTCAATCAGCCCCAGCATTTT CASRPSQGFNQPQHF
TRBJ1-1 TRBV18 NA NA TGTGCCAGCTCACCACGCCCTGGGCAGGGTGGCACTGAAGCTTTCTTT CASSPRPGQGGTEAFF
TRBJ1-1 TRBV5-1 TRBD1 once TGCGCCAGCAGCCCCGGGGACAGGGGAATGAACACTGAAGCTTTCTTT CASSPGDRGMNTEAFF
TRBJ1-6 TRBV11-3 NA once TGTGCCAGCAGCTTGCCAGGGGCGTCACCCCTCCACTTT CASSLPGASPLHF
TRBJ2-6 TRBV4-1 TRBD1 NA TGCGCCAGCAGCCAAGCGCCAGGGGGAGGGGCCAACGTCCTGACTTTC CASSQAPGGGANVLTF
TRBJ1-1 TRBV10-3 TRBD1 NA TGTGCCATCAGTGAGTCGCCGCAGGGGGCGTACACTGAAGCTTTCTTT CAISESPQGAYTEAFF
TRBJ1-6 TRBV11-2 NA NA TGTGCCAGCAGCTTAACGGGGTTCGGGGGAAATTCACCCCTCCACTTT CASSLTGFGGNSPLHF
TRBJ2-1 TRBV4-1 NA few TGCGCCAGCAGCCGGCCAGGTAATGAGCAGTTCTTC CASSRPGNEQFF
TRBJ1-2 TRBV14 TRBD1 few TGTGCCAGCAGCCCCAACAGGGGGGCCTATGGCTACACCTTC CASSPNRGAYGYTF
TRBJ2-6 TRBV2 NA NA TGTGCTTGGCAGGCCAACGTCCTGACTTTC CAWQANVLTF
TRBJ1-6 TRBV7-3 NA NA TGTGCCAAACGTAGCGGGGCACCCCTCCACTTT CAKRSGAPLHF
TRBJ2-1 TRBV4-2 NA NA TGTGCCAGCAGCCAAGATCCGGGCAGGGCCTACAATGAGCAGTTCTTC CASSQDPGRAYNEQFF
TRBJ1-6 TRBV7-8 NA NA TGTGCCAGCAGCTTGGGGCAGGGCTCCTATAATTCACCCCTCCACTTT CASSLGQGSYNSPLHF
TRBJ1-1 TRBV5-1 NA NA TGCGCCAGCAGCGATACTGGGGGGATCACTGAAGCTTTCTTT CASSDTGGITEAFF
TRBJ2-3 TRBV3-1/TRBV3-2 NA NA TGTGCCAGCAGCCCATCGGTCGTACAGACCCGCACAGATACGCAGTATTTT CASSPSVVQTRTDTQYF
TRBJ1-1 TRBV4-1 NA NA TGCGCCAGCAGCCAAGGAGAGGGAGTGATAAACACTGAAGCTTTCTTT CASSQGEGVINTEAFF
TRBJ1-3 TRBV9 NA once TGTGCCAGCAGCGTAGCTCACAGCTCTGGAAACACCATATATTTT CASSVAHSSGNTIYF
TRBJ2-1 TRBV7-2 NA NA TGTGCCAGCAGCTCCCGACAGATCAATGAGCAGTTCTTC CASSSRQINEQFF